Listed below are T cell receptor beta chains from one sample, sequenced in a study of T cell responses to AZD1222 COVID-19 vaccine. Assay: immunoSEQ multiplex PCR; the TCRdb copy retains only in-frame clones and omits some. The data show roughly 80,000 clones, around 89% seen once. The sequencing used peripheral blood, collected on day 0 of MenACWY control vaccination. These receptors all stem from an adult in good health. CDR3s include the opening cysteine and the closing phenylalanine or tryptophan. The D gene is left open where the match is weak. Rows give clone size only sometimes, using once, few, many, or a class for an expanded clone.

d_call	v_call	j_call	clone_size	cdr3_nt	cdr3_aa
-	TRBV2	TRBJ1-1	-	TGTGCCAGCAGTGAATTAAACACTTTGAACACTGAAGCTTTCTTT	CASSELNTLNTEAFF
-	TRBV27	TRBJ1-4	-	TGTGCCAGCAGTCCCCAGGGGAAAGGTGAAAAACTGTTTTTT	CASSPQGKGEKLFF
TRBD1	TRBV6-5	TRBJ2-7	once	TGTGCCAGCAGTTCCCGGGACAGAGGCTCCTACGAGCAGTACTTC	CASSSRDRGSYEQYF
-	TRBV19	TRBJ1-5	-	TGTGCCAGTAGTTTCAGGAGCAATCAGCCCCAGCATTTT	CASSFRSNQPQHF
-	TRBV7-8	TRBJ2-3	-	TGTGCCAGCAGCTCCAGGGGGGGAGGAGGAGATACGCAGTATTTT	CASSSRGGGGDTQYF
-	TRBV3-1/TRBV3-2	TRBJ1-1	-	TGTGCCAGCAGCCAGGGGCCGAACACTGAAGCTTTCTTT	CASSQGPNTEAFF
TRBD2	TRBV4-3	TRBJ2-1	-	TGCGCCAGCAGCCAGGGGACTACAGCGGGGGCCTACAATGAGCAGTTCTTC	CASSQGTTAGAYNEQFF
TRBD1	TRBV28	TRBJ1-2	-	TGTGCCAGCAGTCCCGGACAGGGTAACTATGGCTACACCTTC	CASSPGQGNYGYTF
-	TRBV10-3	TRBJ1-2	-	TGTGCCATCAGTGGGGAGCCGACCGGTCTTACTAACTATGGCTACACCTTC	CAISGEPTGLTNYGYTF
-	TRBV27	TRBJ1-1	-	TGTGCCAGCAGTTTAGGTTCTGTCTTCACTGAAGCTTTCTTT	CASSLGSVFTEAFF
-	TRBV12-3/TRBV12-4	TRBJ1-1	-	TGTGCCAGCAGTTTAGCAGAAAACACTGAAGCTTTCTTT	CASSLAENTEAFF
TRBD2	TRBV4-1	TRBJ2-7	-	TGCGCCAGCAGCCAAGCTCCCCCCCAGTGGGAGGGCTACGAGCAGTACTTC	CASSQAPPQWEGYEQYF
TRBD1	TRBV18	TRBJ1-4	-	TGTGCCAGCTCTCTGGACAGGGGAGACGAAAAACTGTTTTTT	CASSLDRGDEKLFF
TRBD2	TRBV19	TRBJ2-1	-	TGTGCCAGTAAGGGGACTAGCGACTACAATGAGCAGTTCTTC	CASKGTSDYNEQFF
TRBD2	TRBV7-2	TRBJ2-7	-	TGTGCCAGCAGCACAGAGGGCGGGAGTTCCTACGAGCAGTACTTC	CASSTEGGSSYEQYF
-	TRBV7-2	TRBJ2-7	-	TGTGCCAGCAGCTTGAGGCTAGCCTTCTCCTACGAGCAGTACTTC	CASSLRLAFSYEQYF
-	TRBV11-2	TRBJ1-4	-	TGTGCCAGCAGCTTCGGGAGCTCTAATGAAAAACTGTTTTTT	CASSFGSSNEKLFF
-	TRBV6-6	TRBJ1-5	-	TGTGCCAGCAGTCCTGGACACCCCAATCAGCCCCAGCATTTT	CASSPGHPNQPQHF
-	TRBV7-2	TRBJ1-2	-	TGTGCCAGCAGCAACTGGGCCGGTGGCTACACCTTC	CASSNWAGGYTF
-	TRBV18	TRBJ1-6	-	TGTGCCAGCTCGGGCGACCCCTTCTCACCCCTCCACTTT	CASSGDPFSPLHF
TRBD1	TRBV27	TRBJ2-2	-	TGTGCCAGCAGTTTCCGGGCCGGGACAGGGGTGCCCGGGGAGCTGTTTTTT	CASSFRAGTGVPGELFF
TRBD1	TRBV19	TRBJ2-7	-	TGTGCCAGTAGTATGGTGACAGGGGTTTCCTACGAGCAGTACTTC	CASSMVTGVSYEQYF
-	TRBV11-2	TRBJ1-1	-	TGTGCCAGCAGCCCTATTTATCCGGGCACTGAAGCTTTCTTT	CASSPIYPGTEAFF
-	TRBV24-1	TRBJ1-1	once	TGTGCCACCAGTCAGGGGAATGGGGACACTGAAGCTTTCTTT	CATSQGNGDTEAFF
TRBD1	TRBV23-1	TRBJ2-5	once	TGCGCCAGCAGTCATCCCACAGGGGAAGAGACCCAGTACTTC	CASSHPTGEETQYF
-	TRBV2	TRBJ2-1	-	TGTGCCAGCAGTGAGGGGACGGGCTCCTACAATGAGCAGTTCTTC	CASSEGTGSYNEQFF
-	TRBV27	TRBJ1-1	-	TGTGCCAGCAGTCCACAGGGTGGGTCTGAAGCTTTCTTT	CASSPQGGSEAFF
-	TRBV28	TRBJ1-5	-	TGTGCCAGCATCCAGGGGTATAATCAGCCCCAGCATTTT	CASIQGYNQPQHF
-	TRBV2	TRBJ1-2	-	TGTGCCAGCAGTGAGTCTGGACAGTCCTATGGCTACACCTTC	CASSESGQSYGYTF
TRBD1	TRBV19	TRBJ2-5	-	TGTGCCAGTAGTATCACACAGGGGTCGCGGGAGACCCAGTACTTC	CASSITQGSRETQYF
-	TRBV9	TRBJ2-1	-	TGTGCCAGCAGCGTAGACGGCGGAACCTACAATGAGCAGTTCTTC	CASSVDGGTYNEQFF
-	TRBV5-8	TRBJ2-2	-	TGTGCCAGCAGCTTGGGGGTAGGGACCACCGGGGAGCTGTTTTTT	CASSLGVGTTGELFF
-	TRBV5-5	TRBJ2-2	-	TGTGCCAGCAGCTTAATTACAGGGTCCGGGGAGCTGTTTTTT	CASSLITGSGELFF
-	TRBV30	TRBJ1-1	-	TGTGCCTGGAGTGTCCTAGCAAACACTGAAGCTTTCTTT	CAWSVLANTEAFF
-	TRBV19	TRBJ1-1	-	TGTGCCAGTAGGGGACAAGCGAACACTGAAGCTTTCTTT	CASRGQANTEAFF
-	TRBV7-9	TRBJ2-6	-	TGTGCCAGCAGCTTCACTTTTACCTCTGGGGCCAACGTCCTGACTTTC	CASSFTFTSGANVLTF
TRBD1	TRBV6-5	TRBJ2-1	few	TGTGCCAGCAGTTACTCGTCGACAGGGGGCTGGAATGAGCAGTTCTTC	CASSYSSTGGWNEQFF
-	TRBV30	TRBJ1-1	-	TGTGCCGCTCAAAGTTTCACTGAAGCTTTCTTT	CAAQSFTEAFF
-	TRBV6-2/TRBV6-3	TRBJ2-1	-	TGTGCCAGCAGTGATACCTCGTTAGCCTGGGACGATGAGCAGTTCTTC	CASSDTSLAWDDEQFF
-	TRBV5-1	TRBJ2-7	-	TGCGCCAGCAGGGGGAAGTTAAACTCCTACGAGCAGTACTTC	CASRGKLNSYEQYF
TRBD1	TRBV27	TRBJ1-5	-	TGTGCCAGCAGATTGCGACAGGGAGGAACTTCTTATCAGCCCCAGCATTTT	CASRLRQGGTSYQPQHF
-	TRBV19	TRBJ1-5	-	TGTGCCAGTAGTATAGACTCCTTAATAGGCAATCAGCCCCAGCATTTT	CASSIDSLIGNQPQHF
-	TRBV28	TRBJ1-1	-	TGTGCCAGCAGTAAACGGATGAACACTGAAGCTTTCTTT	CASSKRMNTEAFF
-	TRBV3-1/TRBV3-2	TRBJ2-1	-	TGTGCCAGCAGCCATAGACCGGGGTTCAGCTCCTACAATGAGCAGTTCTTC	CASSHRPGFSSYNEQFF
-	TRBV24-1	TRBJ2-2	-	TGTGCCACCAGTGATGTTAACACCGGGGAGCTGTTTTTT	CATSDVNTGELFF
TRBD1	TRBV6-5	TRBJ2-7	-	TGTGCCAGCAGTTTTTGGGCGGGACAGGGGACCTACGAGCAGTACTTC	CASSFWAGQGTYEQYF
-	TRBV5-6	TRBJ1-6	once	TGTGCCAGCAGCTTGGAACCTGCTAATTCACCCCTCCACTTT	CASSLEPANSPLHF
-	TRBV3-1/TRBV3-2	TRBJ1-4	-	TGTGCCAGCAGCCGTGGGTGGGAAAAACTGTTTTTT	CASSRGWEKLFF
-	TRBV6-6	TRBJ1-2	once	TGTGCCAGCAGCCCTAGAGGGGCTGACTATGGCTACACCTTC	CASSPRGADYGYTF
TRBD1	TRBV2	TRBJ2-7	medium-sized	TGTGCCAGCGACCAGATTTCGACAGGGAACGAGCAGTACTTC	CASDQISTGNEQYF